The rows below give T cell receptor beta chains drawn from one sample of a study of response to subunit inactivated influenza vaccine. TCRdb passed the RT-PCR reads through MiXCR, listing each CDR3 protein once. Among about 650,000 distinct CDR3 sequences listed, around 15% were seen once. The material was PBMCs from blood, obtained approximately 15 days before vaccination. Receptor source: a man aged 50-60 years who received an inactivated influenza vaccine. Each CDR3 is given with its conserved first and last residue. A D gene is named only where the DNA matches it firmly. Some rows have no size entry. The others give once, few or many, or a class for an expanded clone.

TRBJ1-5 - TRBV27 - CASSLSWLTSSNQPQHF TGTGCCAGCAGTTTATCATGGCTGACAAGTAGCAATCAGCCCCAGCATTTT
TRBJ2-7 - TRBV29-1 - CSVGRYYEQYF TGCAGCGTCGGACGGTACTACGAGCAGTACTTC
TRBJ2-3 - TRBV27 - CASSLSFVAKITDTQYF TGTGCCAGCAGTTTATCGTTTGTAGCGAAAATCACAGATACGCAGTATTTT
TRBJ2-5 - TRBV20-1 - CSADLLGTQETQYF TGCAGTGCAGACCTTTTGGGGACGCAAGAGACCCAGTACTTC
TRBJ2-3 - TRBV20-1 TRBD2 CSAIGLAGGQTTDTQYF TGCAGTGCCATCGGACTAGCGGGAGGACAAACCACAGATACGCAGTATTTT
TRBJ2-1 many TRBV15 - CATSRDLSFPNEQFF TGTGCCACCAGCAGAGATTTGTCATTCCCCAATGAGCAGTTCTTC
TRBJ1-2 - TRBV20-1 - CSARNVGAGYTF TGCAGTGCTAGAAATGTCGGGGCTGGCTACACCTTC
TRBJ2-3 many TRBV6-2/TRBV6-3 TRBD2 CASRLIAGGSTDTQYF TGTGCCAGCAGGCTTATAGCGGGAGGAAGCACAGATACGCAGTATTTT
TRBJ1-5 - TRBV10-3 - CAISELAGNQPQHF TGTGCCATCAGTGAGTTGGCAGGGAATCAGCCCCAGCATTTT
TRBJ2-7 few TRBV29-1 TRBD1 CSVGTGGEQYF TGCAGCGTTGGGACAGGGGGCGAGCAGTACTTC
TRBJ2-7 few TRBV9 - CASSVGWGSAYEQYF TGTGCCAGCAGCGTAGGTTGGGGGAGTGCCTACGAGCAGTACTTC
TRBJ1-1 few TRBV29-1 - CSVELRTQEGTEAFF TGCAGCGTTGAACTCCGGACGCAAGAGGGGACTGAAGCTTTCTTT
TRBJ2-1 few TRBV24-1 TRBD2 CATSGRGTRRNEQFF TGTGCCACCAGTGGACGCGGGACTAGACGTAATGAGCAGTTCTTC
TRBJ2-4 few TRBV11-2 TRBD1 CASSHRDRDQLSKNIQYF TGTGCCAGCAGCCACCGGGACAGGGACCAATTAAGCAAAAACATTCAGTACTTC
TRBJ2-5 many TRBV25-1 - CASSVYETQYF TGTGCCAGCAGTGTGTATGAGACCCAGTACTTC
TRBJ2-5 - TRBV29-1 TRBD1 CSVEATGGFQETQYF TGCAGCGTTGAAGCGACAGGGGGTTTCCAAGAGACCCAGTACTTC
TRBJ1-5 few TRBV19 - CASSTFLDRPQHF TGTGCCAGTAGTACATTCCTTGACAGACCCCAGCATTTT
TRBJ2-2 many TRBV15 - CATSSEGFAGELFF TGTGCCACCAGCAGCGAGGGGTTTGCCGGGGAGCTGTTTTTT
TRBJ2-3 many TRBV12-3/TRBV12-4 - CASSFRQMAQYF TGTGCCAGCAGTTTTCGACAGATGGCGCAGTATTTT
TRBJ2-7 many TRBV6-1 TRBD2 CASSLGTSGYYEQYF TGTGCCAGCAGTCTCGGGACTAGCGGATATTACGAGCAGTACTTC
TRBJ2-7 - TRBV10-3 TRBD1 CAISPGTGIYEQYF TGTGCCATCAGTCCCGGGACAGGAATCTACGAGCAGTACTTC
TRBJ2-3 few TRBV4-3 - CASSQVASVVPDTQYF TGCGCCAGCAGCCAAGTTGCTAGCGTGGTACCAGATACGCAGTATTTT
TRBJ1-1 many TRBV6-5 TRBD1 CASSYSPGQGAGGFF TGTGCCAGCAGTTACTCACCGGGACAGGGGGCGGGGGGTTTCTTT
TRBJ2-5 few TRBV6-2/TRBV6-3 - CASSYELGHRETQYF TGTGCCAGCAGTTATGAGTTGGGACACCGAGAGACCCAGTACTTC
TRBJ2-5 few TRBV20-1 - CSARQGFGETQYF TGCAGTGCTAGACAGGGGTTTGGAGAGACCCAGTACTTC
TRBJ2-3 - TRBV24-1 - CATSAQGSSTDTQYF TGTGCCACCAGTGCTCAGGGGAGCTCCACAGATACGCAGTATTTT
TRBJ1-3 few TRBV7-8 - CASRGGRSGNTIYF TGTGCCAGCAGAGGGGGGAGGAGTGGAAACACCATATATTTT
TRBJ2-1 - TRBV27 - CASSLSSAHNEQFF TGTGCCAGCAGTTTATCTTCAGCGCACAATGAGCAGTTCTTC
TRBJ2-2 many TRBV29-1 TRBD1 CSVARTGGVGNTGELFF TGCAGCGTTGCCCGGACAGGGGGCGTCGGAAACACCGGGGAGCTGTTTTTT
TRBJ2-1 - TRBV7-9 - CASSFSQYNEQFF TGTGCCAGCAGCTTCAGTCAGTACAATGAGCAGTTCTTC
TRBJ2-1 few TRBV20-1 - CSASRDKYGEQFF TGCAGTGCTAGCCGGGACAAATACGGGGAGCAGTTCTTC
TRBJ2-7 few TRBV5-6 TRBD1 CASSQDRNSYEQYF TGTGCCAGCAGCCAGGACAGGAACTCCTACGAGCAGTACTTC
TRBJ2-2 many TRBV12-5 - CASGLGEGSTGELFF TGTGCTAGTGGTTTAGGGGAAGGGAGCACCGGGGAGCTGTTTTTT